The next 14 T cell receptor beta chains were all read from a single sample in a study of human CD8 memory T cell subsets. Generation of TCR beta libraries used UMI-labeled 5' RACE. With the 5' RACE reads reprocessed, TCRdb shows one record per CDR3 protein and no DNA. This listing includes about 7,900 distinct CDR3 sequences. Input material: CD8+ T cells from PBMCs. The receptors were gathered from a human donor in good health.

The chain uses TRBV19 and TRBJ2-1; the TRBD2 assignment by TCRdb is unverifiable without DNA. CDR3 size: 17 residues. Per germline, CDR1 LNHDA and CDR2 SQIVND (reference sequence). CDR3 amino acids: CASSRYLGRGGVNEQFF.

The J gene is TRBJ1-1, the V gene TRBV12-3 or TRBV12-4; TCRdb designates TRBD1, a call that cannot be tested without DNA. This CDR3 has 12 residues. Here the CDR3 reads CASSPLVSEAFF.

This chain joins TRBV19 and TRBJ1-1; TCRdb calls TRBD1, which cannot be checked without DNA. This CDR3 has 13 amino acids. CDR1 LNHDA and CDR2 SQIVND come from the germline V gene (reference sequence). Here the CDR3 reads CASSIGGLPEAFF.

The rearrangement joins TRBV29-1 to TRBJ1-2. CDR3 length: 17 residues. Per germline, CDR1 SQVTM and CDR2 ANQGSEA. The CDR3 protein is CSVWGPRQGDGLYGYTF.

The chain is built from TRBV28 and TRBJ1-3. Germline CDR1 is MDHEN and CDR2 is SYDVKM. CDR3 size: 14 residues. The CDR3 is CASSLVGFGNTIYF.

The CDR3 region is CASSLGDVGNQPQHF. This chain uses TRBV7-9 with TRBJ1-5. This CDR3 has 15 residues. Germline CDR1 SEHNR, CDR2 FQNEAQ (reference sequence). Supplemented by reference TRBV7-9 and TRBJ1-5, the full variable domain reads DTGVSQNPRHKITKRGQNVTFRCDPISEHNRLYWYRQTLGQGPEFLTYFQNEAQLEKSRLLSDRFSAERPKGSFSTLEIQRTEQGDSAMYLCASSLGDVGNQPQHFGDGTRLSIL.

The chain recombines TRBV27 with TRBJ2-2; checking the TCRdb D call of TRBD1 is not possible without DNA. The CDR3 totals 14 residues. Germline values: CDR1 MNHEY, CDR2 SMNVEV (reference sequence). CDR3 loop: CATTGQGKAGELFF.

This chain links TRBV29-1 with TRBJ2-1; TCRdb proposes TRBD2, but this gene call is untestable without DNA. The CDR3 extends over 14 amino acids. The germline gives CDR1 SQVTM, CDR2 ANQGSEA. The CDR3: CSVEVPGGPNEQFF.

The J gene is TRBJ2-7, the V gene TRBV28. Germline-derived CDR1 and CDR2 are MDHEN and SYDVKM. This CDR3 has 13 residues. This chain's CDR3 is CASSALLSYEQYF.

The V gene is TRBV3-1, the J gene TRBJ1-1; as DNA is missing, the TRBD1 call by TCRdb cannot be tested. The germline V gene encodes CDR1 LGHDT and CDR2 YNNKEL (reference sequence). The CDR3 totals 12 residues. The CDR3 loop reads CASSPSGAEAFF.

This clonotype ranks as medium-sized (0.01 to 0.1%) in terms of frequency. The chain has TRBV27 and TRBJ1-1. This CDR3 is 11 amino acids long. CDR1 MNHEY and CDR2 SMNVEV come from the germline V gene (reference sequence). CDR3 loop: CASSGGLGAFF.

The chain combines TRBV29-1 with TRBJ1-5; the D call from TCRdb, TRBD1, cannot be confirmed without DNA. CDR1 and CDR2 from the germline V gene are SQVTM and ANQGSEA. This CDR3 comprises 17 residues. The CDR3 region is CSVPPTKGQRSNQPQHF. Drawing the rest from reference TRBV29-1 and TRBJ1-5, the complete variable domain is SAVISQKPSRDICQRGTSLTIQCQVDSQVTMMFWYRQQPGQSLTLIATANQGSEATYESGFVIDKFPISRPNLTFSTLTVSNMSPEDSSIYLCSVPPTKGQRSNQPQHFGDGTRLSIL.

The chain has TRBV2 and TRBJ1-1; TCRdb returns TRBD1, unconfirmable since there is no DNA. Looked up from germline, CDR1 is SNHLY and CDR2 is FYNNEI. The CDR3 sequence is 16 residues long. CDR3 residues: CASYPGQGIVTTEAFF.

In terms of frequency, this clonotype is medium-sized. The genes are TRBV12-3 or TRBV12-4 and TRBJ1-2; the D call from TCRdb, TRBD1, cannot be confirmed without DNA. This CDR3 contains 15 residues. CDR3 region: CASSSPGQGAYGYTF.